Below are 22 T cell receptor beta chains sequenced from a single sample in a study of blood T cell repertoires in COVID-19. Using immunoSEQ multiplex PCR, the repertoire was profiled, and TCRdb retains in-frame clones only, with some absent. The data show approximately 50,000 clones, 65% to 90% seen once. Sequencing was performed on peripheral blood. Receptors originate from a human donor in a cohort sampled during active COVID-19.

The rearrangement joins TRBV7-9 to TRBJ1-6, with 7 bases matching TRBD1. V shed 5 bases and J 7 bases; nucleotides not matched to a gene: 11. This CDR3 is 16 amino acids long. CDR1 and CDR2 (germline): SEHNR, FQNEAQ (reference sequence). CDR3 sequence reads: CASSLRTGFENSPLHF. CDR3 DNA: TGTGCCAGCAGCCTTCGGACAGGATTTGAAAATTCACCCCTCCACTTT.

CDR3 sequence (DNA): TGCGCCAGCAGCTTGAGGGACAGGGCTATACCCTACGAGCAGTACTTC. Its translation: CASSLRDRAIPYEQYF. This chain uses TRBV5-1 with TRBJ2-7; 9 bases line up with TRBD1. V was clipped by 1 base and J by 2 bases; unmatched bases: 7. Germline V gives CDR1 SGHRS, CDR2 YFSETQ. The CDR3 loop spans 16 amino acids.

This clone has a handful of counts. The genes are TRBV11-3 and TRBJ1-4; D might be TRBD1 (6 bases). This CDR3 is built from 13 residues. CDR1 is SGHNT and CDR2 is YENEEA in the germline V gene. Trimming left V 5 bases short and J 5 bases short, with 9 bases between. CDR3 DNA sequence: TGTGCCAGCAGCCCCGGACAGAATGAAAAACTGTTTTTT. This sequence encodes CASSPGQNEKLFF.

The chain carries TRBV28 and TRBJ1-4; a weak D match, TRBD1 (6 bases). The V gene lost 1 base and the J gene lost 10 bases, with 16 bases spanning the gap. CDR1 MDHEN and CDR2 SYDVKM come from the germline V gene. The length of the CDR3 is 15 residues. The CDR3 sequence is CASSLFTGTGGKLFF. DNA for the CDR3: TGTGCCAGCAGTTTATTCACAGGGACGGGGGGAAAACTGTTTTTT.

The chain has TRBV6-5 and TRBJ2-7; 9 bases match TRBD2. CDR3 length: 15 amino acids. Germline CDR1 is MNHEY and CDR2 is SVGAGI. V gave up 6 bases and J gave up 3 bases; unmatched junction bases: 9. The CDR3 reads CASRTSGRSGYEQYF. Here the CDR3 DNA reads TGTGCCAGCAGAACAAGCGGGAGGTCTGGCTACGAGCAGTACTTC.

DNA for the CDR3: TGTGCCAGCAGCCAGGACACAGATACGCAGTATTTT. This translates into CASSQDTDTQYF. The gene calls are TRBV5-4 and TRBJ2-3; D is unresolved. Trimming took 4 bases from V and 2 from J, leaving 5 bases between them. CDR3 size: 12 residues. Germline V gives CDR1 SGHNT, CDR2 YYREEE (reference sequence).

A few counts support this clone. CDR3 in DNA: TGTGCCAGCAGCTTCGGCGGGTCCTACGAGCAGTACTTC. Amino acids: CASSFGGSYEQYF. V gene TRBV7-8 combines with J gene TRBJ2-7, with a possible D match to TRBD2 (5 bases). The CDR3 has 13 residues. Trimming cost V 3 bases and J 1 base, with 7 bases left between them. The V gene's germline CDR1 is SGHVS and CDR2 FQNEAQ.

The chain recombines TRBV5-1 with TRBJ1-1; D is ambiguous. Trimming cost V 1 base and J 0 bases, with 10 bases left between them. CDR3 length: 15 amino acids. Germline CDR1 is SGHRS and CDR2 is YFSETQ. Here the CDR3 reads CASSLQSTMNTEAFF. The DNA for the CDR3 is TGCGCCAGCAGCTTGCAAAGTACTATGAACACTGAAGCTTTCTTT. The entire variable domain, with the rest obtained from reference TRBV5-1 and TRBJ1-1, is as follows: KAGVTQTPRYLIKTRGQQVTLSCSPISGHRSVSWYQQTPGQGLQFLFEYFSETQRNKGNFPGRFSGRQFSNSRSEMNVSTLELGDSALYLCASSLQSTMNTEAFFGQGTRLTVV.

There are a few counts of this clone. The chain has TRBV24-1 and TRBJ2-3, with TRBD1 matching 7 bases. V lost 3 bases and J lost 2; bases outside the gene matches: 4. The CDR3 has 15 residues. The germline gives CDR1 KGHDR, CDR2 SFDVKD. The CDR3 DNA reads TGTGCCACCAGTGATCGGGACAGCTTCACAGATACGCAGTATTTT. It yields the protein CATSDRDSFTDTQYF.

The V and J genes are TRBV9 and TRBJ2-2; D is perhaps TRBD1 (6 bases). Germline CDR1 and CDR2: SGDLS and YYNGEE. V dropped 1 base and J dropped 7 bases, with 14 bases sitting between them. The CDR3 loop spans 15 amino acids. The CDR3 sequence is CASSVTSRGRGELFF. CDR3 DNA sequence: TGTGCCAGCAGCGTAACGAGCAGGGGCCGCGGGGAGCTGTTTTTT.

The V and J genes are TRBV30 and TRBJ2-7, with 7 nucleotides matching TRBD1. V was pared by 3 bases and J by 3 bases, with 8 bases of the junction left unmatched. The CDR3 covers 14 residues. Germline lookup yields CDR1 GTSNPN and CDR2 SVGIG (reference sequence). DNA for the CDR3: TGTGCCTGGAGAGCCTTCGGACAGGTCTACGAGCAGTACTTC. Translation: CAWRAFGQVYEQYF.

This clone has a handful of counts. The chain links TRBV24-1 to TRBJ2-7; TRBD1 aligns across 7 bases. After removal of 6 bases from V and 2 bases from J, the junction contained 9 bases not matched to a gene. The CDR3 covers 15 residues. Germline CDR1 and CDR2: KGHDR and SFDVKD. The CDR3 spells CATSKSETGTYEQYF. The DNA for the CDR3 is TGTGCCACCAGTAAATCCGAGACAGGGACCTACGAGCAGTACTTC.

The chain combines TRBV18 with TRBJ2-1, with D uncertain. V shed 3 bases and J shed 7 bases, with 4 bases lying between them. The CDR3 is 11 residues long. Germline V lookup: CDR1 KGHSH, CDR2 LQKENI. The CDR3 DNA follows: TGTGCCAGCTCACCCGGTAATGAGCAGTTCTTC. Protein product: CASSPGNEQFF.

The V call is TRBV7-9, the J call TRBJ2-1; 7 bases line up with TRBD1. V shed 5 bases and J 4 bases; nucleotides not matched to a gene: 8. The CDR3 totals 15 residues. Germline V gene lookup returns CDR1 SEHNR and CDR2 FQNEAQ (reference sequence). In nucleotides, the CDR3 is TGTGCCAGCAGCCCCAGGGGGAGCGAGTACAATGAGCAGTTCTTC. Residues: CASSPRGSEYNEQFF.

This clone was detected only once. This chain joins TRBV3-1 (or the pseudogene TRBV3-2) and TRBJ1-1; TRBD1 matches 7 bases. The germline CDR1 and CDR2 sequences are LGHDT and YNNKEL (reference sequence). This CDR3 is built from 15 residues. V dropped 0 bases and J dropped 5; count of bases not matched to a gene: 6. CDR3 nucleotide sequence: TGTGCCAGCAGCCAAGACCGACAGGGTGGGACTGAAGCTTTCTTT. Translated, it gives CASSQDRQGGTEAFF.

This clone was detected once. The chain couples TRBV6-5 to TRBJ2-2; D uncertain. Germline assignment: CDR1 MNHEY and CDR2 SVGAGI. V lost 5 bases, J lost 6 bases, and 10 bases lay in between. The CDR3 runs 13 residues. The CDR3 sequence is CASSPLWPGELFF. The CDR3 region has the DNA TGTGCCAGCAGTCCCTTGTGGCCCGGGGAGCTGTTTTTT.

V is TRBV7-2 and J is TRBJ2-3; D is perhaps TRBD2 (6 bases). Trimming pared 5 bases from V and 4 bases from J, leaving 10 bases between. Germline lookup yields CDR1 SGHTA and CDR2 FQGNSA. The length of the CDR3 is 13 residues. This CDR3 reads CASSRERSDTQYF. CDR3 bases: TGTGCCAGCAGCCGGGAGAGGTCAGATACGCAGTATTTT.

About this clone itself: One end of the junction varies from germline; a read error may be responsible. The chain links TRBV7-7 to TRBJ2-5; TRBD2 matches at 7 bases. Germline CDR1 SSHAT, CDR2 FNYEAQ (reference sequence). This CDR3 is built from 15 residues. The CDR3 loop is CASSQQRGKQETQYF. The DNA for the CDR3 is TGTGCTAGCAGCCAGCAGCGGGGCAAACAAGAGACCCAGTACTTC.

The chain joins TRBV28 to TRBJ2-1; 9 bases line up with TRBD2. There are 16 residues in the CDR3. V was pared by 6 bases and J by 7 bases, with 13 bases of the junction left unmatched. Germline V gene data show CDR1 as MDHEN and CDR2 as SYDVKM. The CDR3 nucleotides read TGTGCCAGCAGCTCCCCAGCGGGAGGTATGGAAAATGAGCAGTTCTTC. It codes for CASSSPAGGMENEQFF.

This sequence joins TRBV5-8 and TRBJ1-1; 8 bases are a match to TRBD1. Germline V lookup: CDR1 SGHTS, CDR2 YDEGEE. The V and J ends lost 3 bases and 1 base, in that order; junction bases with no gene match: 5. This CDR3 is built from 15 residues. CDR3 sequence: CASSSRTGRNTEAFF. The CDR3 DNA follows: TGTGCCAGCAGCTCCCGGACAGGGCGGAACACTGAAGCTTTCTTT.

The chain uses TRBV14 and TRBJ2-7; TRBD1 agrees at 7 bases. The CDR3 loop spans 13 amino acids. Trimming took 6 bases from V and 3 from J; bases not matched to a gene: 5. Germline V gene lookup returns CDR1 SGHDN and CDR2 FVKESK. The CDR3: CASRRDSSYEQYF. CDR3 sequence (DNA): TGTGCCAGCAGACGGGACAGCAGCTACGAGCAGTACTTC.

The chain links TRBV11-2 to TRBJ1-2; D unresolved. The CDR3 contains 12 residues. Trimming took 3 bases from V and 10 from J, leaving 12 bases between them. Germline V gives CDR1 SGHAT, CDR2 FQNNGV. The CDR3 DNA is TGTGCCAGCAGCTTCGAAGGAAGCGACTACACCTTC. This translates into CASSFEGSDYTF. The full variable domain, in which reference TRBV11-2 and TRBJ1-2 provide the parts outside the CDR3, is EAGVAQSPRYKIIEKRQSVAFWCNPISGHATLYWYQQILGQGPKLLIQFQNNGVVDDSQLPKDRFSAERLKGVDSTLKIQPAKLEDSAVYLCASSFEGSDYTFGSGTRLTVV.